This T cell receptor (beta chain) is drawn from a study of T cell repertoires in cytomegalovirus infection. Overall study: CMV epitopes in the study were HLA-C-restricted (recently identified) and HLA-B-restricted (well studied). A matching HLA type, together with CMV infection, was signaled by public TCR beta signatures. Findings and limits, study-wide: Ex vivo responses were dominated by HLA-C-restricted CMV-specific TCR beta clonotypes. CMV carriers having the relevant HLA were flagged by cumulative public TCR beta family frequency.

TCRdb independently ran MiXCR on the reads; one entry per CDR3 protein. The repertoire holds roughly 350,000 distinct CDR3 sequences, with about a third as singletons. Germline V gene lookup returns CDR1 LGHNA and CDR2 YNFKEQ. J lost 2 bases, V lost 3 bases, and 5 bases had no gene match. This CDR3 region has 16 residues. Details on this clonotype: What it binds is not known.

This TCR was recovered from a human donor in good health (CMV status not recorded). Some clones in this sample may be carry-over from other donors' samples. This chain uses TRBV4-2 with TRBJ1-5, with 9 bases matching TRBD1. Sequenced here: cultured PBMCs, sampled from culture after CMV antigen stimulation. CDR3: CASSHLTGGGNQPQHF. CDR3 sequence (DNA): TGTGCCAGCAGCCACCTGACAGGGGGTGGCAATCAGCCCCAGCATTTT.